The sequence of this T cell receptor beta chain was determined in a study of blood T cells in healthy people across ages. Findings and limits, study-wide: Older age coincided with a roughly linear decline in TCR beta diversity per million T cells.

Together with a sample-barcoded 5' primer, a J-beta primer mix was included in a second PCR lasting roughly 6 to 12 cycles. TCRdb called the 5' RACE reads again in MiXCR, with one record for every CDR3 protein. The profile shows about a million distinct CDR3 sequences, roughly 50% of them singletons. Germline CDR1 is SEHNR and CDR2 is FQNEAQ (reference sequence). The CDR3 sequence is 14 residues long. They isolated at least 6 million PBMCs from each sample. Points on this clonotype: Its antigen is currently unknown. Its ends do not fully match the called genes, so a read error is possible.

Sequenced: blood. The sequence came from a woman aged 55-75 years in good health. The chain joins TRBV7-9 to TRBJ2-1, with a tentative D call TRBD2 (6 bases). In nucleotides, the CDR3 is TGTGCCAGCAGCATAGCGGACTCCTACAATGAGCAGTTCTTC. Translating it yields CASSIADSYNEQFF.